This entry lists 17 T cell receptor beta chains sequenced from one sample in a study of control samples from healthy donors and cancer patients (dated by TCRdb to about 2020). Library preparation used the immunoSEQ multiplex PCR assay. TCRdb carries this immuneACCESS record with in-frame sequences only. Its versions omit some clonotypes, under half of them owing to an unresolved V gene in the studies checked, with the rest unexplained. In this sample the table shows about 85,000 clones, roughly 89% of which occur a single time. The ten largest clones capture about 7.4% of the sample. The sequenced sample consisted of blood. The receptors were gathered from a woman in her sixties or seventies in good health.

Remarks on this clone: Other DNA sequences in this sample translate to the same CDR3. The chain's CDR3 is CASSLFVQGVNTEAFF. The CDR3 DNA reads TGTGCCAGCAGCTTATTTGTACAGGGGGTGAACACTGAAGCTTTCTTT. The gene calls are TRBV7-2 and TRBJ1-1; 8 nucleotides line up with TRBD1. CDR3 length equals 16 residues. Germline lookup yields CDR1 SGHTA and CDR2 FQGNSA. Trimming took 2 bases from V and 0 from J; bases not matched to a gene: 5.

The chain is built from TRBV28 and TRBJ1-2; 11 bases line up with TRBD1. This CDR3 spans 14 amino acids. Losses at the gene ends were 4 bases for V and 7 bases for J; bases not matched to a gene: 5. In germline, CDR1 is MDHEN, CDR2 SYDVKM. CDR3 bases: TGTGCCAGCAGTTCAGGACAGGGGGCGGGTGGCTACACCTTC. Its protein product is CASSSGQGAGGYTF.

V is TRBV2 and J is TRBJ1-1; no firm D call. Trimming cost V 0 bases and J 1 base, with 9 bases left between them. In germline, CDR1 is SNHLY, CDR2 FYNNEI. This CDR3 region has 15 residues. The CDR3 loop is CASSEAGVRNTEAFF. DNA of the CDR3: TGTGCCAGCAGTGAAGCTGGTGTCAGGAACACTGAAGCTTTCTTT.

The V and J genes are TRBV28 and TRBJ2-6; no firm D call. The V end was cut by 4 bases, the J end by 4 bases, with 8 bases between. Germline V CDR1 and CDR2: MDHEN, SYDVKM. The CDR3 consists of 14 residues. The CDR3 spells CASSSREGANVLTF. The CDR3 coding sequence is TGTGCCAGCAGTTCCCGAGAGGGGGCCAACGTCCTGACTTTC.

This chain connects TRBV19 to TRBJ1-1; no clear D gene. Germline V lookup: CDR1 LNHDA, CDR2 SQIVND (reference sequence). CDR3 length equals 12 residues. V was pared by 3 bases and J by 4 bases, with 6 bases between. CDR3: CASSIRATEAFF. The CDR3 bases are TGTGCCAGTAGTATCCGGGCCACTGAAGCTTTCTTT.

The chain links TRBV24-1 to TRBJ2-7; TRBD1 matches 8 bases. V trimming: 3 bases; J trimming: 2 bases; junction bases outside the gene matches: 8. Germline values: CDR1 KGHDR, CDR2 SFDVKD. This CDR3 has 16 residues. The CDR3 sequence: CATSDPRQGAPYEQYF. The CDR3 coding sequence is TGTGCCACCAGTGATCCTAGGCAGGGGGCTCCCTACGAGCAGTACTTC.

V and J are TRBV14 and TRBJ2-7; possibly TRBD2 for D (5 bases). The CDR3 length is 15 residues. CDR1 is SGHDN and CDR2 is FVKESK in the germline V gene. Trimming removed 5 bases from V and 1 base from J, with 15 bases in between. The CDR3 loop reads CASSLEGSYSYEQYF. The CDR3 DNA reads TGTGCCAGCAGCTTAGAGGGCTCCTATTCCTACGAGCAGTACTTC.

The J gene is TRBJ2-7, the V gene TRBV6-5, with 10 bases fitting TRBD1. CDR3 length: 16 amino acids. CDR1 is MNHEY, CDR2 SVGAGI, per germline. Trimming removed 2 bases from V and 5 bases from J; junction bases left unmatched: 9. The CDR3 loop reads CASSYQTGGGYDEQYF. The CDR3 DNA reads TGTGCCAGCAGTTACCAGACAGGGGGCGGGTATGACGAGCAGTACTTC.

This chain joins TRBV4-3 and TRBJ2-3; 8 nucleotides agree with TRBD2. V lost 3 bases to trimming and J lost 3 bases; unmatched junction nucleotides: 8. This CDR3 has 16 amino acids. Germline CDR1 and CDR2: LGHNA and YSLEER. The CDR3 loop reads CASSQYSGIGTDTQYF. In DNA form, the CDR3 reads TGCGCCAGCAGCCAGTATAGCGGGATCGGAACAGATACGCAGTATTTT.

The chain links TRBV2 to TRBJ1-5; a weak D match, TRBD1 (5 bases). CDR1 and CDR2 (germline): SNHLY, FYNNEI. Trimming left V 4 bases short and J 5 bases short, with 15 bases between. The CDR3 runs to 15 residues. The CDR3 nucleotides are TGTGCCAGCAGTGGTCGGAGACAGTTTGATCAGCCCCAGCATTTT. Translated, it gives CASSGRRQFDQPQHF. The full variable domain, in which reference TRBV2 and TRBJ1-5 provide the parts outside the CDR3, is EPEVTQTPSHQVTQMGQEVILRCVPISNHLYFYWYRQILGQKVEFLVSFYNNEISEKSEIFDDQFSVERPDGSNFTLKIRSTKLEDSAMYFCASSGRRQFDQPQHFGDGTRLSIL.

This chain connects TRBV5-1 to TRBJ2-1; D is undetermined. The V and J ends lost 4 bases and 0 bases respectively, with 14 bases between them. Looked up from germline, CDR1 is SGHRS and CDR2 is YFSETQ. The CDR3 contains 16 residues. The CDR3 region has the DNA TGCGCCAGCAGCCCCACCCCTTTAAGCTCCTACAATGAGCAGTTCTTC. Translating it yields CASSPTPLSSYNEQFF.

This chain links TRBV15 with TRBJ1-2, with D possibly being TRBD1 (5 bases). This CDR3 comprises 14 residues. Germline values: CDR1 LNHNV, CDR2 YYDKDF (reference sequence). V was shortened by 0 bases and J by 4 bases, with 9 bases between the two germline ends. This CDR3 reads CATSRERTSYGYTF. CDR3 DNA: TGTGCCACCAGCAGAGAAAGGACAAGCTATGGCTACACCTTC.

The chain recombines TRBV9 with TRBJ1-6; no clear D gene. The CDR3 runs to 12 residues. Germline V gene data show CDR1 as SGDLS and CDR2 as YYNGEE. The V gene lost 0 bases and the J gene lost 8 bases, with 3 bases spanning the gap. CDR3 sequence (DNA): TGTGCCAGCAGCGTAGCGGATTCACCCCTCCACTTT. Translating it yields CASSVADSPLHF.

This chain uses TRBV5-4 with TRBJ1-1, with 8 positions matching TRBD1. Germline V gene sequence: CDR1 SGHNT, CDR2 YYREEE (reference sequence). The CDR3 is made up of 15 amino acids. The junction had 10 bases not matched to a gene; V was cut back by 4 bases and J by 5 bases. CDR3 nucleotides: TGTGCCAGCAGCCCTGGAGGCACAGGGGGGACTGAAGCTTTCTTT. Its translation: CASSPGGTGGTEAFF. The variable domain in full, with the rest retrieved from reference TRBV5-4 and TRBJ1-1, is ETGVTQSPTHLIKTRGQQVTLRCSSQSGHNTVSWYQQALGQGPQFIFQYYREEENGRGNFPPRFSGLQFPNYSSELNVNALELDDSALYLCASSPGGTGGTEAFFGQGTRLTVV.

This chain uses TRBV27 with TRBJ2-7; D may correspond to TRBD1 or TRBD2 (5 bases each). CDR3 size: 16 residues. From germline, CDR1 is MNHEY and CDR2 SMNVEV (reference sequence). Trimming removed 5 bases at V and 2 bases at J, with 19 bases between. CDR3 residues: CASSPQGPSGAYEQYF. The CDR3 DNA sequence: TGTGCCAGCAGTCCCCAGGGACCTTCTGGGGCCTACGAGCAGTACTTC.

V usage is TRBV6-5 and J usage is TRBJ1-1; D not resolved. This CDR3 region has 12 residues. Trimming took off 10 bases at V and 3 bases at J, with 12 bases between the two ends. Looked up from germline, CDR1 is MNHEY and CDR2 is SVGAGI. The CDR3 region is CAIGGEYTEAFF. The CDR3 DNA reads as TGTGCCATCGGCGGAGAGTACACTGAAGCTTTCTTT.

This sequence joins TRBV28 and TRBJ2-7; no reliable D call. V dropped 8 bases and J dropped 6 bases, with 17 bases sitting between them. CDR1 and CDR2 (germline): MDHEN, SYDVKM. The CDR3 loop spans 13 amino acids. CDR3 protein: CASHGQLGFEQYF. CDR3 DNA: TGTGCCAGCCACGGCCAACTCGGTTTCGAGCAGTACTTC.